This entry concerns a single T cell receptor beta chain. The data were taken from a study of technical replicates of blood from a handful of donors. Germline V gene data show CDR1 as MGHRA and CDR2 as YSYEKL. This CDR3 comprises 16 residues. Trimming left V 1 base short and J 2 bases short, with 15 bases between. Assay: immunoSEQ multiplex PCR; the TCRdb copy retains only in-frame clones and omits some. The profile covers 84,000 or so clones, with approximately 94% appearing a single time and roughly 0.25% taken by the ten largest. The chain uses TRBV4-1 and TRBJ2-7; possibly TRBD2 for D (5 bases). The receptor comes from a human donor in good health. Sequencing was performed on T cells isolated from PBMCs. This CDR3 is CASSQGGAGVTYEQYF. Here the CDR3 DNA reads TGCGCCAGCAGCCAAGGAGGCGCGGGCGTTACCTACGAGCAGTACTTC.